This T cell receptor beta chain is drawn from a study of T cells in Graves' hyperthyroidism and ophthalmopathy. This clonotype appeared many times. The study excluded patients with uncontrolled infection, other autoimmune disease, pregnancy or lactation. Amplified TCR beta CDR3 regions derived from RNA transcripts. HTBI primers were employed in a first-round RT-PCR of the TCR CDR3. TCRdb called the multiplex PCR reads again in MiXCR, with one record for every CDR3 protein. The repertoire holds around 700,000 distinct CDR3 sequences, with about 19% as singletons. Trimming took 2 bases from V and 0 from J; bases not matched to a gene: 6. This CDR3 is 16 amino acids long. Looked up from germline, CDR1 is MNHEY and CDR2 is SVGEGT.

Source material: blood. The receptor was isolated from a woman aged 45 to 65 with Graves' hyperthyroidism that later progressed to Graves' ophthalmopathy. The rearrangement joins TRBV6-2 or TRBV6-3 to TRBJ2-7, with 8 bases lining up with TRBD1. CDR3 sequence reads: CASSYRGQATSYEQYF. The CDR3 nucleotides read TGTGCCAGCAGTTACCGGGGACAGGCGACCTCCTACGAGCAGTACTTC.